The 6 T cell receptor beta chains reported below all come from one sample, sequenced in a study of T cell responses to AZD1222 COVID-19 vaccine. Repertoires were generated with immunoSEQ multiplex PCR, while TCRdb's copy carries only in-frame clones and drops some. The sample consists of 120,000 to 150,000 clones, about 89% of them appearing once. Sequenced material: peripheral blood, taken 28 days after the second dose of the MenACWY control vaccine. The receptors were gathered from an adult who received the MenACWY meningococcal vaccine as a control.

This clone occurred a few times. This chain links TRBV9 with TRBJ2-1, with D possibly TRBD1 on 6 matching bases. Looked up from germline, CDR1 is SGDLS and CDR2 is YYNGEE. V lost 0 bases and J lost 5, with 15 bases in between. The CDR3 is made up of 16 amino acids. The CDR3 region is CASSVDPRGRNNEQFF. The CDR3 DNA sequence: TGTGCCAGCAGCGTAGACCCCAGGGGCCGAAACAATGAGCAGTTCTTC.

In this sample, this clone turned up once. The chain carries TRBV29-1 and TRBJ1-1; perhaps TRBD1 as D (5 bases). The CDR3 length is 14 residues. Trimming removed 7 bases at V and 5 bases at J, with 20 bases between. Germline V gives CDR1 SQVTM, CDR2 ANQGSEA. This chain's CDR3 is CSAQAADGWTEAFF. CDR3 coding DNA: TGCAGCGCACAGGCAGCCGACGGATGGACTGAAGCTTTCTTT.

This rearrangement joins TRBV5-6 to TRBJ1-6, with D uncertain. Germline V lookup: CDR1 SGHDT, CDR2 YYEEEE. Trimming stripped 0 bases from V and 7 bases from J, with 8 bases between. The CDR3 consists of 14 residues. CDR3: CASSLGRINSPLHF. In DNA, the CDR3 is TGTGCCAGCAGCTTGGGGCGGATAAATTCACCCCTCCACTTT.

The V gene is TRBV20-1, the J gene TRBJ2-7, with D unresolved. Germline V lookup: CDR1 DFQATT, CDR2 SNEGSKA (reference sequence). Deletions cut 3 bases from V and 3 bases from J, with 12 bases between. The CDR3 spans 13 residues. The CDR3: CSASSSLNYEQYF. Written as DNA, the CDR3 is TGCAGTGCTAGTTCTTCATTGAACTACGAGCAGTACTTC.

The chain has TRBV11-3 and TRBJ2-1, with 7 bases identical to TRBD2. The CDR3 is 16 amino acids. V shed 0 bases, J shed 0 bases, and the junction held 2 bases outside the gene matches. Per germline, CDR1 SGHNT and CDR2 YENEEA. CDR3 DNA: TGTGCCAGCAGCTTAGACGGCGGGAGCTCCTACAATGAGCAGTTCTTC. Its protein product is CASSLDGGSSYNEQFF.

The genes are TRBV21-1 and TRBJ2-3; whether TRBD2, the table's D call, matches the DNA was not checked. TRBV21-1 is deemed a pseudogene. The CDR3 sequence is 16 residues long. The CDR3 reads CASSKGGSGGPDTQYF. The CDR3, as DNA: TGTGCCAGCAGCAAAGGGGGTAGCGGGGGCCCAGATACGCAGTATTTT.